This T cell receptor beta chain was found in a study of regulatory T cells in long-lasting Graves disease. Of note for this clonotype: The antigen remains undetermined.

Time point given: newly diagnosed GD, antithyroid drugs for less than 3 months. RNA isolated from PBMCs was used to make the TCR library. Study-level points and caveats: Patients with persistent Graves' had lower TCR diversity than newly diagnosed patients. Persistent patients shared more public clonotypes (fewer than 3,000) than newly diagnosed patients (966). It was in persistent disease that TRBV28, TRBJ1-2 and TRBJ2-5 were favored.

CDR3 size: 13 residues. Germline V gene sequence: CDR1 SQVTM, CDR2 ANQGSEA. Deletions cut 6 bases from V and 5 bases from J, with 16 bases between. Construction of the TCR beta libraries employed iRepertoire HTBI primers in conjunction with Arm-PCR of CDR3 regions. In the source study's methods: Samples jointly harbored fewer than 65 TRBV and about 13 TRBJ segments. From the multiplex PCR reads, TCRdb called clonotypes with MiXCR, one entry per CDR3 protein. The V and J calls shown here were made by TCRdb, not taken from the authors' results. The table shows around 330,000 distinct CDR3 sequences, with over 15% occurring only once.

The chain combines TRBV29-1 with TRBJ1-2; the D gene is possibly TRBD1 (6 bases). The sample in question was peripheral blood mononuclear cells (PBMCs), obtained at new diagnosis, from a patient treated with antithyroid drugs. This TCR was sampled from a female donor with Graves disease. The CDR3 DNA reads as TGCAGCGTGGGGGCCAGGGGCAAGTATGGCTACACCTTC. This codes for CSVGARGKYGYTF.